Only a few counts were recorded for the clone carrying this T cell receptor (beta chain). The data belong to a study of response to subunit inactivated influenza vaccine. TCRdb processed the RT-PCR reads anew with MiXCR; each CDR3 protein has one entry. The table includes about half a million distinct CDR3 sequences, over 25% detected once. CDR1 is SGHTA, CDR2 FQGNSA, per germline. V lost 2 bases and J 5 bases, leaving 13 bases between the germline ends. CDR3 length: 15 residues. This clonotype was obtained from a man in his fifties who received an inactivated influenza vaccine. The sequencing here drew on CD4+ T cells sorted from PBMCs, taken roughly 5 days after vaccination. The rearrangement uses TRBV7-2 and TRBJ2-1; D is perhaps TRBD2 (5 bases). The CDR3 loop is CASSLSSGAHNEQFF. The CDR3 coding sequence is TGTGCCAGCAGCTTATCAAGCGGCGCCCACAATGAGCAGTTCTTC.